This record looks at one T cell receptor (beta chain) sequence and its context. The antigen is unknown. TCRdb's copy holds only in-frame clones and misses some; the assay was immunoSEQ multiplex PCR. The sample carries 1.5 million to 2.5 million clones, about 95% recorded once. The data stem from a study of shared clonotypes between healthy human individuals. For the study at large: Used for every donor were three CD4 naive, three CD4 memory, two CD8 naive and one CD8 memory plate. Findings of the study overall: Researchers sampled blood only, noting tissue repertoires likely differ. Large sequencing depth failed to make sorted-subset sequencing complete, rarefaction showed.

The V end lost 3 bases, the J end lost 6 bases, and 18 bases lay between the germline ends. The CDR3 totals 15 residues. Germline CDR1 reads SGHNT; CDR2 reads YYREEE (reference sequence). Naive CD8 cells comprised CD45RO-negative, CCR7-positively selected cells, excluding terminally differentiated effector memory CD45RA+ cells. The TCR originated in a man younger than 35 in good health. The rearrangement links TRBV5-4 to TRBJ1-1; possibly TRBD1 for D (5 bases). Input material: naive CD8+ T cells sorted from blood. The CDR3 DNA reads as TGTGCCAGCAGCTACACAGGCGCCCCATGGGCTGAAGCTTTCTTT. Protein sequence: CASSYTGAPWAEAFF. The variable domain in full, completed from reference TRBV5-4 and TRBJ1-1, reads ETGVTQSPTHLIKTRGQQVTLRCSSQSGHNTVSWYQQALGQGPQFIFQYYREEENGRGNFPPRFSGLQFPNYSSELNVNALELDDSALYLCASSYTGAPWAEAFFGQGTRLTVV.